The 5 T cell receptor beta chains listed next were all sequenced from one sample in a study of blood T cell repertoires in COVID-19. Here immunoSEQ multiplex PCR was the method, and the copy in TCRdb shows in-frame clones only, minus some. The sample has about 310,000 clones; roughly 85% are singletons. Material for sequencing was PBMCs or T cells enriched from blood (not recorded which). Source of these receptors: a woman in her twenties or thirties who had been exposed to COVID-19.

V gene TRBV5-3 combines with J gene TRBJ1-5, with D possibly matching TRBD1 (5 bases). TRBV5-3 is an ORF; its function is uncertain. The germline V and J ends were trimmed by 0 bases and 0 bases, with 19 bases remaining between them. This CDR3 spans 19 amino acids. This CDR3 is CARSLGSRQGTYSNQPQHF. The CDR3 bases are TGTGCCAGAAGCTTGGGTTCGAGGCAGGGAACTTATAGCAATCAGCCCCAGCATTTT.

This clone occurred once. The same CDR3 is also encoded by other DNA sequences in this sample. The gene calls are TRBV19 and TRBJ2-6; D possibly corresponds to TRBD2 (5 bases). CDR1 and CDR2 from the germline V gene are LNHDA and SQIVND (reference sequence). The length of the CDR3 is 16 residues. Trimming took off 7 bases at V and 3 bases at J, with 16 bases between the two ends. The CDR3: CASNSRGRSGANVLTF. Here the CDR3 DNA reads TGTGCCAGTAATTCCCGGGGTAGAAGTGGGGCCAACGTCCTGACTTTC.

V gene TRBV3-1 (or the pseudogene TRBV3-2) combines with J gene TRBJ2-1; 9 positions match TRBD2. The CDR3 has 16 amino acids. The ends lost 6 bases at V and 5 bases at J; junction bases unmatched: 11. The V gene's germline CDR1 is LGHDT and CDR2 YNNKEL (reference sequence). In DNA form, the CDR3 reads TGTGCCAGCAGTCGGACTAGCGCGAAGGTTGACAATGAGCAGTTCTTC. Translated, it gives CASSRTSAKVDNEQFF.

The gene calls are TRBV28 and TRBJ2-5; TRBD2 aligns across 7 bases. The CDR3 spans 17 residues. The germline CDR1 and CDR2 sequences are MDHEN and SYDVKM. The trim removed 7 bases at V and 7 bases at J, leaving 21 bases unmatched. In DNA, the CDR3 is TGTGCCAGCACCACTCGCGCCGGGACTAACCGCGACTCGACCCAGTACTTC. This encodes CASTTRAGTNRDSTQYF.

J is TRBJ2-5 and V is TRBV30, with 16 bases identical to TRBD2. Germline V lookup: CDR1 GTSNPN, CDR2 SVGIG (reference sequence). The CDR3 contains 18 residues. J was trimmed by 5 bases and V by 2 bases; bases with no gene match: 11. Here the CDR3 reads CAWSTGLAGGPSTETQYF. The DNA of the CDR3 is TGTGCCTGGAGTACGGGACTAGCGGGGGGGCCATCGACGGAGACCCAGTACTTC.